One sample yielded the 25 T cell receptor beta chains listed below, sequenced in a study of Ad26.COV2.S vaccination and SARS-CoV-2 variants. Treatment indicated: about 20 received Ad26.COV2.S at low or high dose, single or two shots; several received placebo; per-sample allocation not given. Collection of the samples took place on day 63 after the first injection of vaccine or placebo. Using immunoSEQ multiplex PCR, the repertoire was profiled, and TCRdb retains in-frame clones only, with some absent. The sample has around 450,000 clones, nearly 90% seen once. This specimen was peripheral blood, taken in a trial of Ad26.COV2.S vaccine versus placebo. The receptor source for this set is a person aged 18-60 years who received the Ad26.COV2.S COVID-19 vaccine or a placebo.

This clone was seen only once. The chain combines TRBV7-6 with TRBJ1-1; D possibly corresponds to TRBD1 (6 bases). The CDR3 totals 17 residues. V was pared by 2 bases and J by 2 bases, with 18 bases between. Germline CDR1 and CDR2: SGHVS and FNYEAQ. The CDR3 protein is CASSLFGALRGNTEAFF. The CDR3 nucleotides are TGTGCCAGCAGCTTATTTGGGGCCCTCAGGGGAAACACTGAAGCTTTCTTT.

The gene calls are TRBV2 and TRBJ1-2, with D possibly matching TRBD1 (6 bases). The V end was cut by 4 bases, the J end by 0 bases, with 12 bases between. The V gene's germline CDR1 is SNHLY and CDR2 FYNNEI. The CDR3 is 15 amino acids. CDR3 protein: CASSARGETNYGYTF. The CDR3 coding sequence is TGTGCCAGCAGTGCCAGGGGCGAGACTAACTATGGCTACACCTTC.

About this clone itself: The germline gene is not matched at one end of the junction; a read error may be the cause. The chain is built from TRBV6-2 or TRBV6-3 and TRBJ2-7, with D hard to call. CDR3 size: 12 residues. Per the germline V gene, CDR1 is MNHEY and CDR2 is SVGEGT. The CDR3 region has the DNA TGTGCCAACAGTGAGATCTCCTACGAGCAGTACTTC. Translated: CANSEISYEQYF.

This chain's CDR3 is CASRAPGQVTPYGYTF. The CDR3 DNA follows: TGTGCCAGCAGAGCCCCGGGACAGGTGACGCCCTATGGCTACACCTTC. The chain links TRBV5-5 to TRBJ1-2; 8 nucleotides align to TRBD1. J gave up 4 bases and V 5 bases, and 13 bases lay outside the gene matches. The CDR3 is 16 residues long. Germline V CDR1 and CDR2: SGHKS, YYEKEE (reference sequence).

The chain is built from TRBV2 and TRBJ1-2; D not certain. The CDR3 is 13 residues long. V was trimmed by 6 bases and J by 2 bases, leaving 10 bases between them. The germline gives CDR1 SNHLY, CDR2 FYNNEI. Here the CDR3 DNA reads TGTGCCAGCAGGGCATATAAGAACTATGGCTACACCTTC. Protein sequence: CASRAYKNYGYTF.

This chain links TRBV5-1 with TRBJ1-2, with 10 bases aligning to TRBD1. From germline, CDR1 is SGHRS and CDR2 YFSETQ. This CDR3 region has 14 residues. With 4 bases clipped from V and 8 bases from J, the junction kept 8 bases outside the gene matches. The CDR3: CASSPDRTGGGYTF. CDR3 nucleotide sequence: TGCGCCAGCAGCCCTGACAGGACAGGGGGAGGCTACACCTTC.

The chain is built from TRBV29-1 and TRBJ1-2; D ambiguous. V gave up 8 bases and J gave up 8 bases, with 6 bases separating them. Per the germline V gene, CDR1 is SQVTM and CDR2 is ANQGSEA. The CDR3 is 8 amino acids. CDR3 in DNA: TGCAGCACCGGGGGCTACACCTTC. This translates into CSTGGYTF.

V and J are TRBV13 and TRBJ1-1; the D is unclear. Germline V gene sequence: CDR1 PRHDT, CDR2 FYEKMQ (reference sequence). The CDR3 length is 15 residues. V lost 5 bases and J lost 4, with 17 bases in between. The chain's CDR3 is CASSPERAWGTEAFF. CDR3 sequence (DNA): TGTGCCAGCAGCCCCGAAAGGGCCTGGGGCACTGAAGCTTTCTTT.

This rearrangement joins TRBV7-8 to TRBJ1-6; possibly TRBD1 for D (6 bases). CDR1 SGHVS and CDR2 FQNEAQ come from the germline V gene. V was clipped by 6 bases and J by 9 bases, with 15 bases between them. The CDR3 is 14 residues long. The CDR3 loop is CASRRGGDGSPLHF. Here the CDR3 DNA reads TGTGCCAGCAGACGAGGGGGGGATGGTTCACCCCTCCACTTT.

V gene TRBV27 combines with J gene TRBJ1-2, with TRBD1 as a possible D gene (5 bases). The CDR3 totals 14 residues. The V end was cut by 6 bases, the J end by 6 bases, with 17 bases between. The germline CDR1 and CDR2 sequences are MNHEY and SMNVEV (reference sequence). The CDR3 sequence is CASSRAGNVDGYTF. In nucleotides, the CDR3 is TGTGCCAGCAGCCGGGCAGGGAATGTCGATGGCTACACCTTC.

This clone was observed once. The chain links TRBV5-5 to TRBJ2-7, with no clear D. V shed 0 bases and J shed 3 bases, with 1 base lying between them. Germline V CDR1 and CDR2: SGHKS, YYEKEE (reference sequence). CDR3 size: 11 residues. Written as DNA, the CDR3 is TGTGCCAGCAGCTTGGGCTACGAGCAGTACTTC. As protein: CASSLGYEQYF. Variable domain in full (rest from reference TRBV5-5 and TRBJ2-7): DAGVTQSPTHLIKTRGQQVTLRCSPISGHKSVSWYQQVLGQGPQFIFQYYEKEERGRGNFPDRFSARQFPNYSSELNVNALLLGDSALYLCASSLGYEQYFGPGTRLTVT.

The chain uses TRBV7-6 and TRBJ1-4; 9 positions agree with TRBD1. CDR1 and CDR2 from the germline V gene are SGHVS and FNYEAQ. V dropped 0 bases and J dropped 7; count of bases not matched to a gene: 12. This CDR3 is built from 18 residues. CDR3 nucleotide sequence: TGTGCCAGCAGCTTAGCAGGGGGGGGACAGGGTTGGTTTGAAAAACTGTTTTTT. Residues: CASSLAGGGQGWFEKLFF. Drawing the rest from reference TRBV7-6 and TRBJ1-4, the complete variable domain is GAGVSQSPRYKVTKRGQDVALRCDPISGHVSLYWYRQALGQGPEFLTYFNYEAQQDKSGLPNDRFSAERPEGSISTLTIQRTEQRDSAMYRCASSLAGGGQGWFEKLFFGSGTQLSVL.

The genes are TRBV7-2 and TRBJ2-1; D gene ambiguous. The CDR3 has 16 amino acids. Per the germline V gene, CDR1 is SGHTA and CDR2 is FQGNSA. V was shortened by 2 bases and J by 1 base, with 12 bases between the two germline ends. For the CDR3, the DNA is TGTGCCAGCAGCTTAACCCTAGACCCATCCTACAATGAGCAGTTCTTC. As protein: CASSLTLDPSYNEQFF.

The V call is TRBV7-9, the J call TRBJ1-1; D call uncertain. Germline loops: CDR1 SEHNR, CDR2 FQNEAQ (reference sequence). CDR3 length: 15 amino acids. Trimming stripped 2 bases from V and 2 bases from J, with 12 bases between. As DNA, the CDR3 is TGTGCCAGCAGCTTATCGGTTTTTCGAAACACTGAAGCTTTCTTT. Translated, it gives CASSLSVFRNTEAFF.

As DNA, the CDR3 is TGTGCCAGTAGTGACCTAGCGGGAAGCTCCTACAATGAGCAGTTCTTC. This sequence encodes CASSDLAGSSYNEQFF. The rearrangement uses TRBV19 and TRBJ2-1, with 9 bases that match TRBD2. V was clipped by 5 bases and J by 0 bases; unmatched bases: 5. Germline CDR1 and CDR2: LNHDA and SQIVND (reference sequence). The CDR3 sequence is 16 residues long.

The genes are TRBV19 and TRBJ1-2; unclear D gene. The CDR3 consists of 13 residues. CDR1 is LNHDA, CDR2 SQIVND, per germline (reference sequence). Trimming cost V 5 bases and J 7 bases, with 14 bases left between them. In DNA form, the CDR3 reads TGTGCCAGTAGTCCCGGGGTTTTTGCTGGCTACACCTTC. Protein sequence: CASSPGVFAGYTF.

The chain uses TRBV6-5 and TRBJ1-5, with no clear D. Deletions cut 7 bases from V and 4 bases from J, with 11 bases between. Germline V gene data show CDR1 as MNHEY and CDR2 as SVGAGI. This CDR3 is built from 13 residues. CDR3 in amino acids: CASTQGRNQPQHF. The CDR3 DNA is TGTGCCAGCACCCAAGGGAGGAATCAGCCCCAGCATTTT.

The rearrangement uses TRBV6-2 or TRBV6-3 and TRBJ1-5, with D hard to call. This CDR3 is built from 11 residues. V was shortened by 0 bases and J by 12 bases, with 6 bases between the two germline ends. CDR1 and CDR2 (germline): MNHEY, SVGEGT. The chain's CDR3 is CASSYSGRQHF. CDR3 DNA: TGTGCCAGCAGTTACTCAGGACGCCAGCATTTT.

This sequence joins TRBV7-3 and TRBJ2-5; 7 nucleotides agree with TRBD2. This CDR3 spans 18 amino acids. Losses at the gene ends were 1 base for V and 2 bases for J; bases not matched to a gene: 13. Germline lookup yields CDR1 SGHTA and CDR2 FQGTGA. In nucleotides, the CDR3 is TGTGCCAGCAGCTTAAGGGGTCTAGCGGAATCCCCACAAGAGACCCAGTACTTC. Protein: CASSLRGLAESPQETQYF.

This rearrangement joins TRBV5-1 to TRBJ2-6; D gene ambiguous. CDR3 length: 18 residues. V was shortened by 4 bases and J by 4 bases, with 21 bases between the two germline ends. The germline V gene encodes CDR1 SGHRS and CDR2 YFSETQ. CDR3 residues: CASSPRTRTLTGANVLTF. CDR3 coding DNA: TGCGCCAGCAGCCCGCGGACCCGAACTTTAACGGGGGCCAACGTCCTGACTTTC.

The chain has TRBV24-1 and TRBJ2-4; D is perhaps TRBD2 (5 bases). Looked up from germline, CDR1 is KGHDR and CDR2 is SFDVKD. Trimming removed 7 bases from V and 10 bases from J, with 16 bases in between. This CDR3 is built from 13 residues. CDR3 amino acids: CATRDRERGIQYF. For the CDR3, the DNA is TGTGCCACCAGGGATAGGGAACGGGGTATTCAGTACTTC.

The sample holds a few counts of this clone. Other nucleotide sequences from this sample produce the same CDR3. This chain uses TRBV9 with TRBJ2-1, with TRBD2 matching 11 bases. Trimming took 3 bases from V and 4 from J; bases not matched to a gene: 3. The CDR3 has 15 residues. Germline V gene lookup returns CDR1 SGDLS and CDR2 YYNGEE. The CDR3 loop reads CASSAGTSGYNEQFF. CDR3 sequence (DNA): TGTGCCAGCAGCGCCGGGACTAGCGGATACAATGAGCAGTTCTTC.

The V call is TRBV6-5, the J call TRBJ2-1; maybe TRBD2 (6 bases). The CDR3 has 14 amino acids. The germline V and J ends were trimmed by 6 bases and 9 bases, with 18 bases remaining between them. CDR1 is MNHEY and CDR2 is SVGAGI in the germline V gene. In DNA, the CDR3 is TGTGCCAGCAGCGTTCAAACCGCCGGGGGTGAGCAGTTCTTC. Translated, it gives CASSVQTAGGEQFF.

This clone was counted a single time. CDR3 DNA: TGTGCCAGCAGTGAAGGGCCGTTAAGCACAGATACGCAGTATTTT. Residues: CASSEGPLSTDTQYF. The rearrangement joins TRBV6-1 to TRBJ2-3, with D unresolved. This CDR3 has 15 amino acids. Between the trimmed V and J ends, which lost 1 base and 0 bases, there was a span of 8 bases. Looked up from germline, CDR1 is MNHNS and CDR2 is SASEGT.

The genes are TRBV13 and TRBJ2-1; 10 nucleotides agree with TRBD1. The germline CDR1 and CDR2 sequences are PRHDT and FYEKMQ (reference sequence). J was trimmed by 8 bases and V by 5 bases; bases with no gene match: 9. The CDR3 loop spans 15 amino acids. The CDR3 sequence: CASSGRQGAQDEQFF. DNA of the CDR3: TGTGCCAGCAGCGGGCGACAGGGGGCGCAGGATGAGCAGTTCTTC.